The 23 T cell receptor beta chains given below trace back to one sample, sequenced in a study of blood T cell repertoires in COVID-19. Clones were sequenced by immunoSEQ multiplex PCR, and TCRdb holds only the in-frame ones, with some missing. The table records 350,000 or so clones, more than 85% of them present only once. Sequencing was performed on PBMCs or T cells enriched from blood (not recorded which). Receptors originate from a woman younger than 45 who had recovered from COVID-19.

This clone was picked up a small number of times. The V gene is TRBV7-9, the J gene TRBJ2-7; the match to TRBD2 covers 7 bases. CDR1 is SEHNR and CDR2 is FQNEAQ in the germline V gene (reference sequence). The V and J ends lost 1 base and 5 bases, in that order; junction bases with no gene match: 5. This CDR3 is 14 amino acids long. In DNA form, the CDR3 reads TGTGCCAGCAGCTTAGGGACTAGTCGTGACGAGCAGTACTTC. Its translation is CASSLGTSRDEQYF.

This chain uses TRBV24-1 with TRBJ2-3, with TRBD1 matching over 10 bases. The CDR3 runs 16 residues. Germline V gene data show CDR1 as KGHDR and CDR2 as SFDVKD. The V and J ends lost 6 bases and 2 bases, in that order; junction bases with no gene match: 7. CDR3 coding DNA: TGTGCCACCAGTATCACGACAGGGGGCCTCACAGATACGCAGTATTTT. It translates to CATSITTGGLTDTQYF.

The V gene is TRBV18, the J gene TRBJ2-6; TRBD1 aligns across 10 bases. Per germline, CDR1 KGHSH and CDR2 LQKENI. The CDR3 loop spans 17 amino acids. The V gene end was trimmed by 4 bases and the J gene end by 0 bases; junction bases not matched to a gene: 3. The CDR3 DNA reads TGTGCCAGCTCACGGGACAGGGGATCCTCTGGGGCCAACGTCCTGACTTTC. It codes for CASSRDRGSSGANVLTF.

This chain joins TRBV7-6 and TRBJ2-3; no clear D. This CDR3 contains 14 residues. Deletions cut 4 bases from V and 4 bases from J, with 12 bases between. CDR1 is SGHVS and CDR2 is FNYEAQ in the germline V gene. The DNA of the CDR3 is TGTGCCAGCAGCTCCTTTATGGGCCCAGATACGCAGTATTTT. Translation: CASSSFMGPDTQYF. Drawing the rest from reference TRBV7-6 and TRBJ2-3, the complete variable domain is GAGVSQSPRYKVTKRGQDVALRCDPISGHVSLYWYRQALGQGPEFLTYFNYEAQQDKSGLPNDRFSAERPEGSISTLTIQRTEQRDSAMYRCASSSFMGPDTQYFGPGTRLTVL.

The gene calls are TRBV29-1 and TRBJ1-2, with TRBD1 matching over 7 bases. CDR3 size: 12 residues. V was pared by 5 bases and J by 1 base, with 1 base of the junction left unmatched. The germline V gene has CDR1 SQVTM and CDR2 ANQGSEA. The CDR3 region has the DNA TGCAGCGTTAGGGACAGTAACTATGGCTACACCTTC. This translates into CSVRDSNYGYTF.

This chain connects TRBV7-9 to TRBJ2-7, with 8 bases aligning to TRBD1. The trim removed 5 bases at V and 3 bases at J, leaving 9 bases unmatched. The length of the CDR3 is 15 residues. Germline CDR1 SEHNR, CDR2 FQNEAQ (reference sequence). The CDR3 region has the DNA TGTGCCAGCAGCACCCCTGGGACAGGCGGCTACGAGCAGTACTTC. Translation gives CASSTPGTGGYEQYF.

CDR3 nucleotide sequence: TGTGCCAGCAGTTTTTGGGCAGGGGTCGAGCAGTACTTC. Amino acid sequence: CASSFWAGVEQYF. The chain uses TRBV27 and TRBJ2-7; a possible D gene is TRBD1 (6 bases). V shed 3 bases and J shed 6 bases, with 12 bases lying between them. CDR1 and CDR2 from the germline V gene are MNHEY and SMNVEV (reference sequence). The CDR3 contains 13 residues.

CDR3 nucleotide sequence: TGTGCCAGCAGTTTATTCGGGGGGGAAGCTTTCTTT. Its translation is CASSLFGGEAFF. The chain recombines TRBV28 with TRBJ1-1; D might be TRBD1 (5 bases). The length of the CDR3 is 12 residues. The germline V gene has CDR1 MDHEN and CDR2 SYDVKM. Trimming pared 1 base from V and 8 bases from J, leaving 8 bases between.

This clone was observed a few times. The chain joins TRBV5-1 to TRBJ2-7; the D is unclear. V shed 2 bases and J shed 3 bases, with 12 bases lying between them. The CDR3 sequence is 14 residues long. Germline CDR1 is SGHRS and CDR2 is YFSETQ. CDR3 DNA sequence: TGCGCCAGCAGCTTTGGCGGCTTGATCTACGAGCAGTACTTC. This encodes CASSFGGLIYEQYF.

This clone was detected once. The CDR3 nucleotides read TGCGCCAGCAGCCATCTCCCGAAGGGACAGGTCTACAATGAGCAGTTCTTC. This sequence encodes CASSHLPKGQVYNEQFF. This rearrangement joins TRBV4-1 to TRBJ2-1, with 8 positions matching TRBD1. The J segment lost 3 bases and the V segment lost 3 bases, leaving 10 bases of the junction unmatched. The CDR3 totals 17 residues. Germline loops: CDR1 MGHRA, CDR2 YSYEKL.

V is TRBV7-2 and J is TRBJ1-1; 8 positions agree with TRBD1. The trim removed 3 bases at V and 3 bases at J, leaving 3 bases unmatched. Germline values: CDR1 SGHTA, CDR2 FQGNSA. CDR3 length equals 14 residues. CDR3 coding DNA: TGTGCCAGCAGCTTCCAGGGGGCCGACACTGAAGCTTTCTTT. This gives the protein CASSFQGADTEAFF. Drawing the rest from reference TRBV7-2 and TRBJ1-1, the complete variable domain is GAGVSQSPSNKVTEKGKDVELRCDPISGHTALYWYRQSLGQGLEFLIYFQGNSAPDKSGLPSDRFSAERTGGSVSTLTIQRTQQEDSAVYLCASSFQGADTEAFFGQGTRLTVV.

V is TRBV28 and J is TRBJ2-7; TRBD1 aligns across 8 bases. The length of the CDR3 is 14 residues. Germline CDR1 reads MDHEN; CDR2 reads SYDVKM. Losses at the gene ends were 3 bases for V and 0 bases for J; bases not matched to a gene: 1. This CDR3 reads CASSLGTGSYEQYF. CDR3 nucleotides: TGTGCCAGCAGTTTGGGGACAGGCTCCTACGAGCAGTACTTC.

This chain links TRBV2 with TRBJ2-6; the match to TRBD1 covers 11 bases. The ends lost 6 bases at V and 4 bases at J; junction bases unmatched: 2. Germline loops: CDR1 SNHLY, CDR2 FYNNEI. The CDR3 spans 15 residues. The CDR3 DNA follows: TGTGCCAGCAGGGACAGGGGGCCAGGGGCCAACGTCCTGACTTTC. Its protein is CASRDRGPGANVLTF.

The genes are TRBV6-2 or TRBV6-3 and TRBJ2-1; 12 positions match TRBD2. From germline, CDR1 is MNHEY and CDR2 SVGEGT. The CDR3 has 17 residues. With V trimmed by 7 bases and J by 7 bases, 14 bases remained unmatched. CDR3 loop: CASTPHLTSGGKNEQFF. For the CDR3, the DNA is TGTGCCAGCACCCCACACCTTACTAGCGGGGGGAAAAATGAGCAGTTCTTC.

This clone was observed once. The rearrangement links TRBV18 to TRBJ2-7; D is uncertain. This CDR3 is built from 13 residues. The germline CDR1 and CDR2 sequences are KGHSH and LQKENI. V was clipped by 3 bases and J by 3 bases, with 9 bases between them. This CDR3 reads CASSPGRFYEQYF. CDR3 bases: TGTGCCAGCTCACCGGGCCGTTTCTACGAGCAGTACTTC. The full variable domain, completed using reference TRBV18 and TRBJ2-7, is NAGVMQNPRHLVRRRGQEARLRCSPMKGHSHVYWYRQLPEEGLKFMVYLQKENIIDESGMPKERFSAEFPKEGPSILRIQQVVRGDSAAYFCASSPGRFYEQYFGPGTRLTVT.

The rearrangement uses TRBV3-1 (or the pseudogene TRBV3-2) and TRBJ1-6; D remains unclear. CDR1 and CDR2 from the germline V gene are LGHDT and YNNKEL (reference sequence). CDR3 length: 14 amino acids. Trimming removed 2 bases from V and 8 bases from J, with 10 bases in between. CDR3 residues: CASSQQWQDSPLHF. For the CDR3, the DNA is TGTGCCAGCAGCCAACAGTGGCAGGATTCACCCCTCCACTTT.

Details on this clone: One end of the junction varies from germline; a read error may be responsible. The genes are TRBV15 and TRBJ2-7; D may be TRBD1 (5 bases). Germline loops: CDR1 LNHNV, CDR2 YYDKDF (reference sequence). The CDR3 has 15 amino acids. CDR3 amino acids: CATSRDQGKSFEQYF. The CDR3 DNA reads TGTGCCACCAGCAGAGATCAGGGTAAATCCTTCGAGCAGTACTTC. Looking up the rest from reference TRBV15 and TRBJ2-7 gives the full variable domain: DAMVIQNPRYQVTQFGKPVTLSCSQTLNHNVMYWYQQKSSQAPKLLFHYYDKDFNNEADTPDNFQSRRPNTSFCFLDIRSPGLGDTAMYLCATSRDQGKSFEQYFGPGTRLTVT.

The chain carries TRBV18 and TRBJ1-1; TRBD1 is a possible D gene (6 bases). The CDR3 is 15 amino acids. V was pared by 4 bases and J by 4 bases, with 16 bases between. Looked up from germline, CDR1 is KGHSH and CDR2 is LQKENI. CDR3 coding DNA: TGTGCCAGCTCACGTAACAGGGAATGGGGCACTGAAGCTTTCTTT. Its translation: CASSRNREWGTEAFF.

The rearrangement links TRBV9 to TRBJ1-2, with TRBD1 matching over 10 bases. The CDR3 runs to 14 residues. Losses at the gene ends were 4 bases for V and 8 bases for J; bases not matched to a gene: 8. Looked up from germline, CDR1 is SGDLS and CDR2 is YYNGEE. The CDR3 nucleotides are TGTGCCAGCAGCCCGGAGGACAGGGGGTTCGGCTACACCTTC. Translated: CASSPEDRGFGYTF.

The rearrangement links TRBV11-3 to TRBJ2-3, with 9 bases identical to TRBD1. Germline V gives CDR1 SGHNT, CDR2 YENEEA. The CDR3 has 15 amino acids. J lost 3 bases, V lost 4 bases, and 5 bases had no gene match. CDR3 residues: CASSWGQGRTDTQYF. In nucleotides, the CDR3 is TGTGCCAGCAGCTGGGGACAGGGCCGGACAGATACGCAGTATTTT.

On this clone: The sample holds other DNA sequences that translate to the same CDR3. V gene TRBV12-3 or TRBV12-4 combines with J gene TRBJ1-1; 7 bases fit TRBD1. V lost 5 bases and J lost 4; bases outside the gene matches: 1. The CDR3 spans 12 residues. CDR3 residues: CASSPGGTEAFF. DNA of the CDR3: TGTGCCAGCAGTCCAGGGGGCACTGAAGCTTTCTTT.

V usage is TRBV28 and J usage is TRBJ1-2; 8 bases are a match to TRBD1. The germline V gene has CDR1 MDHEN and CDR2 SYDVKM. CDR3 size: 13 residues. With 6 bases clipped from V and 8 bases from J, the junction kept 8 bases outside the gene matches. The CDR3 coding sequence is TGTGCCAGCAGGGATGGACAGGGAGGGGGCTACACCTTC. It specifies CASRDGQGGGYTF.

This sequence joins TRBV30 and TRBJ2-6, with a weak D call TRBD1 (6 bases). Trimming left V 3 bases short and J 3 bases short, with 15 bases between. CDR1 is GTSNPN and CDR2 is SVGIG in the germline V gene (reference sequence). The CDR3 sequence is 16 residues long. CDR3 nucleotide sequence: TGTGCCTGGAGAGTGCAAGGGGGTGGTGGGGCCAACGTCCTGACTTTC. Protein sequence: CAWRVQGGGGANVLTF. Using reference TRBV30 and TRBJ2-6 for the parts outside the CDR3, the full variable domain is SQTIHQWPATLVQPVGSPLSLECTVEGTSNPNLYWYRQAAGRGLQLLFYSVGIGQISSEVPQNLSASRPQDRQFILSSKKLLLSDSGFYLCAWRVQGGGGANVLTFGAGSRLTVL.